This T cell receptor (beta chain) was found in a study of cytomegalovirus exposure and HLA in healthy donors. PCR primers comprised 60 Vbeta and 13 Jbeta primers. Sequencing was performed with immunoSEQ multiplex PCR; in TCRdb, only in-frame clones are kept and a portion is missing. Of 150,000 to 200,000 clones in the sample, over 65% are singletons; the top ten hold approximately 3.1%. A remark on this clone: What it recognizes is unknown.

Study findings and constraints: Other equally common chains were less clonally expanded than HLA-associated TCR beta chains, a later analysis showed. When analyzed later, the rates of TCR association showed variation by HLA locus, with DRB1 the most and HLA-C the fewest. Later analysis showed most CMV-associated TCR beta chains appearing HLA-restricted.

V lost 3 bases to trimming and J lost 5 bases; unmatched junction nucleotides: 7. Germline CDR1 SEHNR, CDR2 FQNEAQ (reference sequence). The CDR3 is 15 amino acids. The chain couples TRBV7-9 to TRBJ2-3, with 8 nucleotides matching TRBD2. This receptor was taken from a woman aged 40 to 50 in good health and CMV-seronegative. Sequencing was done on a sample of PBMCs. The CDR3, as DNA: TGTGCCAGCAGCTTTTCCGGGACTAGTCGAGATACGCAGTATTTT. Translation: CASSFSGTSRDTQYF.